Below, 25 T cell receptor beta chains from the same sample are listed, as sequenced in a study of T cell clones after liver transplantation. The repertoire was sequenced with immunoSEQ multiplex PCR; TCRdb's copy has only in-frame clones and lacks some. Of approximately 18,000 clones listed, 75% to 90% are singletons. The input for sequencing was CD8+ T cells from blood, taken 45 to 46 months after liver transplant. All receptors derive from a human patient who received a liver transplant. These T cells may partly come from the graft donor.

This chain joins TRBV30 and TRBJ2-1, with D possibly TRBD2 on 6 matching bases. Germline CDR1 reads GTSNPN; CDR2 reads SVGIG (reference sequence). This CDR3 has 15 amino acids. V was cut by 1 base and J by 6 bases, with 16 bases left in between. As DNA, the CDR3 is TGTGCCTGGAGTGAGACTAGTCTCCCCCCCAATGAGCAGTTCTTC. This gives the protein CAWSETSLPPNEQFF. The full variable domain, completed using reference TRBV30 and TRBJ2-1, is SQTIHQWPATLVQPVGSPLSLECTVEGTSNPNLYWYRQAAGRGLQLLFYSVGIGQISSEVPQNLSASRPQDRQFILSSKKLLLSDSGFYLCAWSETSLPPNEQFFGPGTRLTVL.

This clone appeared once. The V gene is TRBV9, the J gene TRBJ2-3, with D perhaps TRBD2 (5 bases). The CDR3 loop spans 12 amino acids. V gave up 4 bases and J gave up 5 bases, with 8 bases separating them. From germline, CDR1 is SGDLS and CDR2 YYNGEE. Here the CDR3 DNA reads TGTGCCAGCAGCCCACGGGGAGATACGCAGTATTTT. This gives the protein CASSPRGDTQYF.

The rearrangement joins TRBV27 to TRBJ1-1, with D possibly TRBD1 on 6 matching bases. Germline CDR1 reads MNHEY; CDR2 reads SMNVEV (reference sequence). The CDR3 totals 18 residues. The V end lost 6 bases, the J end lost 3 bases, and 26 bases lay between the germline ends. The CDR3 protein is CASRIVGGLGEWDTEAFF. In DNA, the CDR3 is TGTGCCAGCAGAATTGTCGGGGGGCTAGGAGAATGGGACACTGAAGCTTTCTTT.

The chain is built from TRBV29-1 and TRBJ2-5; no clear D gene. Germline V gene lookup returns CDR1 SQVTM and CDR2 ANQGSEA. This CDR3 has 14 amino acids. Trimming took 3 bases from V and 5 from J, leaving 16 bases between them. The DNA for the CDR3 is TGCAGCGTTGAGCTAGGACGAGAGCCGGAGACCCAGTACTTC. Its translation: CSVELGREPETQYF.

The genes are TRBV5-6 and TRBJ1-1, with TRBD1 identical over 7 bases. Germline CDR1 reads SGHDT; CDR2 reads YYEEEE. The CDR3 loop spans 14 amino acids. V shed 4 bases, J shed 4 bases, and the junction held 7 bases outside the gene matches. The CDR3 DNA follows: TGTGCCAGCAGCGTGGGACAGTCCACCACTGAAGCTTTCTTT. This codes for CASSVGQSTTEAFF.

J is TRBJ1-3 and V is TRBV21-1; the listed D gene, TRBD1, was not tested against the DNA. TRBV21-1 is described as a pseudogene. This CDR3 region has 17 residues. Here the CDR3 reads CASSFYRGARSLHTIYF. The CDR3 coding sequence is TGTGCCAGCAGCTTTTACAGGGGGGCCCGATCTTTACACACCATATATTTT.

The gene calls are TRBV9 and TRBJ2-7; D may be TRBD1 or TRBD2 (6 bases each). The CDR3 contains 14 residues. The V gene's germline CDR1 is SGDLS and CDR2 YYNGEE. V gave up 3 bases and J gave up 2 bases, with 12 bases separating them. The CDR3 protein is CASSEGGRPYEQYF. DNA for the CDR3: TGTGCCAGCAGCGAGGGGGGCAGGCCCTACGAGCAGTACTTC. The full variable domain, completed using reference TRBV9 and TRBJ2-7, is DSGVTQTPKHLITATGQRVTLRCSPRSGDLSVYWYQQSLDQGLQFLIQYYNGEERAKGNILERFSAQQFPDLHSELNLSSLELGDSALYFCASSEGGRPYEQYFGPGTRLTVT.

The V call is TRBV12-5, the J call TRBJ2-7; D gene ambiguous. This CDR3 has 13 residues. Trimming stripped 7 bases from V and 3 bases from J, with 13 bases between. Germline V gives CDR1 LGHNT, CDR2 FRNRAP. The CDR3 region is CASAQGTVYEQYF. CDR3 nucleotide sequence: TGTGCTAGTGCCCAAGGCACAGTCTACGAGCAGTACTTC.

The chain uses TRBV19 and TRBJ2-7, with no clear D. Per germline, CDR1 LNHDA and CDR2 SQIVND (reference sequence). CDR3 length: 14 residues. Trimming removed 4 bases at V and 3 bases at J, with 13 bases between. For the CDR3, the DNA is TGTGCCAGTAGTACGGACCTGGAGATCTACGAGCAGTACTTC. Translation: CASSTDLEIYEQYF. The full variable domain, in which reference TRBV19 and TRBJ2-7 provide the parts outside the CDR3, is DGGITQSPKYLFRKEGQNVTLSCEQNLNHDAMYWYRQDPGQGLRLIYYSQIVNDFQKGDIAEGYSVSREKKESFPLTVTSAQKNPTAFYLCASSTDLEIYEQYFGPGTRLTVT.

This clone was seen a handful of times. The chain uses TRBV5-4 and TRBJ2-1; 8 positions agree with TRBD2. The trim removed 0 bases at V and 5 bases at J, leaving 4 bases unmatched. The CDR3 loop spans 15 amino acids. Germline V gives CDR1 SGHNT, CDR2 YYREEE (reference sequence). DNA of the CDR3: TGTGCCAGCAGCTTGGCTCCGGGAGGGAACAATGAGCAGTTCTTC. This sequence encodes CASSLAPGGNNEQFF.

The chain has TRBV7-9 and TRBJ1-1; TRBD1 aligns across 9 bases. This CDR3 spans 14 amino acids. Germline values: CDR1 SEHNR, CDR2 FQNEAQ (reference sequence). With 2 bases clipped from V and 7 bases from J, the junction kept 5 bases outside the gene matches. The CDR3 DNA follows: TGTGCCAGCAGCTTATTGGACAGGGGTAATGAAGCTTTCTTT. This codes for CASSLLDRGNEAFF.

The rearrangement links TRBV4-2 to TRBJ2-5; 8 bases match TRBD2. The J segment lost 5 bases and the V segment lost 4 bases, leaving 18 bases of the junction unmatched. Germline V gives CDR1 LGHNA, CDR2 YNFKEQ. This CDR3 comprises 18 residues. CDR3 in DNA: TGTGCCAGCAGCCTCGGCTCCATCCGAAGCGGGAGTGGGGAGACCCAGTACTTC. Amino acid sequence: CASSLGSIRSGSGETQYF.

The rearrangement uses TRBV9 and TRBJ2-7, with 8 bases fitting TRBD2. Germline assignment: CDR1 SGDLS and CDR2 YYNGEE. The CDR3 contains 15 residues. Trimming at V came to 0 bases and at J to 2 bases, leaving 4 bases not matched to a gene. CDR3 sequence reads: CASSVGSGAAYEQYF. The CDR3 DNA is TGTGCCAGCAGCGTAGGTAGCGGGGCCGCCTACGAGCAGTACTTC.

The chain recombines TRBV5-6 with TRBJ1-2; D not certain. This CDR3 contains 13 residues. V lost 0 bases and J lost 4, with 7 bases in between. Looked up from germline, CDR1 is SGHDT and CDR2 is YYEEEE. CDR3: CASSLEVGYGYTF. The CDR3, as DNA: TGTGCCAGCAGCTTGGAGGTAGGCTATGGCTACACCTTC.

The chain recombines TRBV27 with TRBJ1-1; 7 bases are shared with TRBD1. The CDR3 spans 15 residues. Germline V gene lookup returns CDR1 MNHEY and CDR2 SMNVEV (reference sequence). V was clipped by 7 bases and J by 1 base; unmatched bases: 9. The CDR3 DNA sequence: TGTGCCAGCATCGACGGGGGACAGCCGAACACTGAAGCTTTCTTT. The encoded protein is CASIDGGQPNTEAFF.

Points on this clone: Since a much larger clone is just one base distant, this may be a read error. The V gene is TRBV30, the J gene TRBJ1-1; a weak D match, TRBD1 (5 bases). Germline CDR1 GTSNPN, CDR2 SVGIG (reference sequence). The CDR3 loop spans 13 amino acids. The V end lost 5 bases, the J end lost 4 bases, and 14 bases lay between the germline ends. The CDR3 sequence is CAWAQDTGTEAFF. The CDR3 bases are TGTGCCTGGGCTCAGGACACCGGCACTGAAGCTTTCTTT.

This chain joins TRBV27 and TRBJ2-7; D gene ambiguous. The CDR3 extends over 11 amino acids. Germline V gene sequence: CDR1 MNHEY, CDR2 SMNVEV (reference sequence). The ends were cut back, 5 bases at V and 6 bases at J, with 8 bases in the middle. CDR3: CASSPFGEQYF. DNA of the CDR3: TGTGCCAGCAGTCCCTTCGGCGAGCAGTACTTC.

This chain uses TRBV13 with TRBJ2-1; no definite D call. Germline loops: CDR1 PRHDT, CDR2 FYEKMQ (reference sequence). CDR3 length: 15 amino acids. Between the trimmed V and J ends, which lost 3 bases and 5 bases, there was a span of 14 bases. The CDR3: CASSFTSDPHNEQFF. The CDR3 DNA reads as TGTGCCAGCAGCTTTACGTCGGACCCTCACAATGAGCAGTTCTTC. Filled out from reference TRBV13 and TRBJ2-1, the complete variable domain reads AAGVIQSPRHLIKEKRETATLKCYPIPRHDTVYWYQQGPGQDPQFLISFYEKMQSDKGSIPDRFSAQQFSDYHSELNMSSLELGDSALYFCASSFTSDPHNEQFFGPGTRLTVL.

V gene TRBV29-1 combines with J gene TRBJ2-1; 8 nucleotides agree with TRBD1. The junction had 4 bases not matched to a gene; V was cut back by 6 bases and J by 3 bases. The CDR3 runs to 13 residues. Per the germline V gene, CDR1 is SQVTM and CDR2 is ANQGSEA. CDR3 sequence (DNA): TGCAGCGTCGGACAGGGCGACTACAATGAGCAGTTCTTC. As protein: CSVGQGDYNEQFF.

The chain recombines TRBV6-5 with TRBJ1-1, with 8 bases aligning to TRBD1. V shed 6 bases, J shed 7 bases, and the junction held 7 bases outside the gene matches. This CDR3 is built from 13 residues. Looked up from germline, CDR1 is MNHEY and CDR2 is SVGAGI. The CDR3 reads CASRRDRRVEAFF. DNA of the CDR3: TGTGCCAGCAGACGGGACAGGCGGGTTGAAGCTTTCTTT.

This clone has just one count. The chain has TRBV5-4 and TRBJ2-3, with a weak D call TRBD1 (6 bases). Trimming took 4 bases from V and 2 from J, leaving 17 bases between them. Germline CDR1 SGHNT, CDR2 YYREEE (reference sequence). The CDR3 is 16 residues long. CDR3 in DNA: TGTGCCAGCAGCCTGGAACAGGGAATAAACACAGATACGCAGTATTTT. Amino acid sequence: CASSLEQGINTDTQYF.

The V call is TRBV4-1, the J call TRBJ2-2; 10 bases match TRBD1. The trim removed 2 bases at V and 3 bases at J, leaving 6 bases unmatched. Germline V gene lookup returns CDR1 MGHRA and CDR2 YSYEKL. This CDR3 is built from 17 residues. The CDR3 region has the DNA TGCGCCAGCAGCCAAACTGGACAGGGGGGATACACCGGGGAGCTGTTTTTT. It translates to CASSQTGQGGYTGELFF.

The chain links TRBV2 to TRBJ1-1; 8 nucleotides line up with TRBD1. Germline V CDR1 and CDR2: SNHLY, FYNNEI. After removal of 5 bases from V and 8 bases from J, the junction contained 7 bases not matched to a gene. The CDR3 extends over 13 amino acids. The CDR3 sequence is CASSPGQGMEAFF. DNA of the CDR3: TGTGCCAGCAGTCCCGGACAGGGAATGGAAGCTTTCTTT.

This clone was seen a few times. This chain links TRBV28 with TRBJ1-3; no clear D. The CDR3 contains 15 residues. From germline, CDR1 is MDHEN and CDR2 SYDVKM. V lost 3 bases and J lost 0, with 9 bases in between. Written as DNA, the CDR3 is TGTGCCAGCAGTTTCACGGGGAGCTCTGGAAACACCATATATTTT. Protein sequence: CASSFTGSSGNTIYF.

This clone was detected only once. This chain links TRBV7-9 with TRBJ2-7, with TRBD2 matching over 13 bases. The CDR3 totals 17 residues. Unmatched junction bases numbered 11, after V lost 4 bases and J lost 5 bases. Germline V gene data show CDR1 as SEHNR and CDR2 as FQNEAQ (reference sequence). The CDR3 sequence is CASSSLAGGPSFHEQYF. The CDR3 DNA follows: TGTGCCAGCAGCTCACTAGCGGGAGGGCCGAGTTTTCACGAGCAGTACTTC.